Following are 13 T cell receptor beta chains from one sample sequenced in a study of early T cells in non-severe SARS-CoV-2 infection. Each CDR3 protein is one row after TCRdb ran MiXCR on the 5' RACE reads. The sample includes about 37,000 distinct CDR3 sequences, almost 5.5% seen only once; the top ten take about 6%. The starting material was whole blood, obtained at baseline. The receptors were gathered from an adult who was a healthcare worker with PCR-confirmed SARS-CoV-2 infection or an uninfected control (not recorded which).

This clonotype was seen at least ten times. This chain joins TRBV5-1 and TRBJ2-7, with D maybe TRBD1 (6 bases). Germline CDR1 is SGHRS and CDR2 is YFSETQ. CDR3 length: 14 amino acids. V lost 0 bases and J 3 bases, leaving 10 bases between the germline ends. The CDR3 protein is CASSLDGRGYEQYV. The CDR3 DNA reads as TGCGCCAGCAGCTTGGACGGCAGGGGCTACGAGCAGTACGTC.

This clonotype was picked up many times. The CDR3 bases are TGTGCCACCGGCAGGGACCCTGGGGCCAACGTCCTGACTTTC. Its translation: CATGRDPGANVLTF. The chain carries TRBV7-9 and TRBJ2-6; D is possibly TRBD1 or TRBD2 (5 bases each). From germline, CDR1 is SEHNR and CDR2 FQNEAQ (reference sequence). This CDR3 region has 14 residues. V lost 10 bases and J lost 2, with 12 bases in between.

This clonotype was recorded at least ten times. The chain carries TRBV4-1 and TRBJ2-7, with 7 positions matching TRBD1. The CDR3 loop spans 15 amino acids. V shed 2 bases, J shed 4 bases, and the junction held 8 bases outside the gene matches. The germline gives CDR1 MGHRA, CDR2 YSYEKL. This CDR3 reads CASSQWDSVDYEQYF. In DNA, the CDR3 is TGCGCCAGCAGCCAATGGGACAGCGTCGATTACGAGCAGTACTTC.

Note on this clonotype: A much larger clone differs from this one at a single base, so this may be a read error. The V and J genes are TRBV6-5 and TRBJ2-2; D unresolved. CDR1 is MNHEY, CDR2 SVGAGI, per germline. The CDR3 is made up of 17 amino acids. The CDR3 spells CAGSVSAHGSGTGELFF. CDR3 sequence (DNA): TGTGCCGGCAGTGTCTCAGCCCACGGGTCGGGCACCGGGGAGCTGTTTTTT.

The table lists this clonotype with many counts. The chain is built from TRBV10-3 and TRBJ1-5, with 8 positions matching TRBD1. This CDR3 spans 14 amino acids. In germline, CDR1 is ENHRY, CDR2 SYGVKD. The J segment lost 3 bases and the V segment lost 10 bases, leaving 8 bases of the junction unmatched. The CDR3 loop reads CATRPGQVNQPQHF. The CDR3 DNA reads TGTGCCACCCGTCCGGGACAGGTCAATCAGCCCCAGCATTTT.

This clonotype has at least ten counts. The chain recombines TRBV11-2 with TRBJ2-3, with 7 bases identical to TRBD2. Germline lookup yields CDR1 SGHAT and CDR2 FQNNGV. The CDR3 covers 17 residues. The junction had 15 bases not matched to a gene; V was cut back by 3 bases and J by 6 bases. This chain's CDR3 is CASSFLAGDKRRDTQYF. The CDR3 coding sequence is TGTGCCAGCAGCTTCCTGGCGGGAGACAAAAGGCGGGATACGCAGTATTTT.

This clonotype was seen at least ten times. The chain links TRBV7-2 to TRBJ2-3; a possible D gene is TRBD2 (5 bases). Per the germline V gene, CDR1 is SGHTA and CDR2 is FQGNSA. The CDR3 extends over 16 amino acids. Trimming removed 1 base from V and 3 bases from J, with 14 bases in between. The CDR3 protein is CASSLGRGSETDTQYF. For the CDR3, the DNA is TGTGCCAGCAGCTTAGGTCGGGGTTCTGAGACAGATACGCAGTATTTT.

This clonotype was counted at least ten times. The V and J genes are TRBV7-9 and TRBJ1-2; D gene unclear. This CDR3 is 13 amino acids long. Germline CDR1 reads SEHNR; CDR2 reads FQNEAQ (reference sequence). V lost 1 base and J lost 5, with 8 bases in between. The CDR3 region has the DNA TGTGCCAGCAGCTTAGACGGAGGATATGGCTACACCTTC. Translated, it gives CASSLDGGYGYTF.

This clonotype was detected many times. This chain uses TRBV7-9 with TRBJ2-3, with D possibly matching TRBD2 (6 bases). This CDR3 has 13 amino acids. CDR1 is SEHNR and CDR2 is FQNEAQ in the germline V gene (reference sequence). Trimming stripped 6 bases from V and 4 bases from J, with 11 bases between. CDR3 loop: CASRTSIPDTQYF. CDR3 nucleotides: TGTGCCAGCAGAACTAGCATCCCAGATACGCAGTATTTT. Full variable domain (remainder filled in from reference TRBV7-9 and TRBJ2-3): DTGVSQNPRHKITKRGQNVTFRCDPISEHNRLYWYRQTLGQGPEFLTYFQNEAQLEKSRLLSDRFSAERPKGSFSTLEIQRTEQGDSAMYLCASRTSIPDTQYFGPGTRLTVL.

This clonotype has only a few counts. V gene TRBV18 combines with J gene TRBJ2-1; the match to TRBD2 covers 9 bases. Losses at the gene ends were 2 bases for V and 8 bases for J; bases not matched to a gene: 13. Looked up from germline, CDR1 is KGHSH and CDR2 is LQKENI. The CDR3 totals 17 residues. The CDR3: CASSPRGGSGRKDEQFF. The CDR3 bases are TGTGCCAGCTCACCAAGGGGGGGTAGCGGGAGAAAAGATGAGCAGTTCTTC.

This clonotype was seen ten or more times. The rearrangement uses TRBV13 and TRBJ2-5; TRBD2 aligns across 13 bases. Germline trimming cut 4 bases from V and 4 bases from J; bases unmatched to any gene: 12. CDR1 PRHDT and CDR2 FYEKMQ come from the germline V gene (reference sequence). This CDR3 has 18 amino acids. Written as DNA, the CDR3 is TGTGCCAGCAGCTCGAGACTAGCGGGAGGACGAGGGGGAGAGACCCAGTACTTC. It translates to CASSSRLAGGRGGETQYF.

There are many counts of this clonotype. The CDR3 nucleotides are TGTGCCAGCAGCTTAGTCGGCCCGGGACTAGCGGGAGCGAGGTACGAGCAGTACGTC. This gives the protein CASSLVGPGLAGARYEQYV. The chain has TRBV7-2 and TRBJ2-7, with 14 bases aligning to TRBD2. J lost 4 bases, V lost 1 base, and 12 bases had no gene match. The CDR3 runs to 19 residues. Germline V lookup: CDR1 SGHTA, CDR2 FQGNSA.

At least ten counts were recorded for this clonotype. The chain recombines TRBV20-1 with TRBJ2-1; D gene unclear. Between the trimmed V and J ends, which lost 5 bases and 7 bases, there was a span of 15 bases. This CDR3 has 13 amino acids. Germline V gene sequence: CDR1 DFQATT, CDR2 SNEGSKA (reference sequence). CDR3 in amino acids: CSAPSGHQNEQFF. DNA of the CDR3: TGCAGTGCTCCCTCGGGTCATCAAAATGAGCAGTTCTTC.